Presented here are 5 T cell receptor beta chains from one specimen sequenced in a study of CD4+ T cells in melanoma. Only in-frame clones appear in the TCRdb table, and some are missing; sequencing was by immunoSEQ multiplex PCR. Of about 21,000 clones listed, more than 65% were seen once; the top ten hold less than 4.5%. Sample: cells from a culture (not recorded whether cultured in vitro). The origin of the receptors is a human donor with melanoma.

J is TRBJ1-2 and V is TRBV10-3, with D possibly being TRBD1 (6 bases). This CDR3 has 15 amino acids. Trimming shortened V by 10 bases and J by 0 bases, and 18 bases separated the two germline ends. Germline V gene data show CDR1 as ENHRY and CDR2 as SYGVKD. The DNA of the CDR3 is TGTGCCACCAAACGTACAGGGACTACTAACTATGGCTACACCTTC. As protein: CATKRTGTTNYGYTF.

This clone was found a few times. This chain uses TRBV27 with TRBJ2-3; D ambiguous. The CDR3 extends over 14 amino acids. Trimming took 2 bases from V and 2 from J, leaving 8 bases between them. Germline CDR1 MNHEY, CDR2 SMNVEV (reference sequence). The CDR3 DNA sequence: TGTGCCAGCAGTTTAGGGCAACTCACAGATACGCAGTATTTT. It specifies CASSLGQLTDTQYF.

For the CDR3, the DNA is TGTGCCAGCTCCCCGTTGTCCCTTAGCGGGGATACGCAGTATTTT. It specifies CASSPLSLSGDTQYF. The chain couples TRBV18 to TRBJ2-3, with 7 nucleotides matching TRBD2. Unmatched junction bases numbered 12, after V lost 6 bases and J lost 6 bases. This CDR3 comprises 15 residues. The germline gives CDR1 KGHSH, CDR2 LQKENI.

The CDR3 here is CASSYTGRTSPLHF. The CDR3 nucleotides are TGTGCCAGCAGTTATACAGGGAGGACTTCACCCCTCCACTTT. This chain joins TRBV13 and TRBJ1-6; maybe TRBD1 (6 bases). The CDR3 contains 14 residues. Germline V lookup: CDR1 PRHDT, CDR2 FYEKMQ (reference sequence). V was trimmed by 6 bases and J by 9 bases, leaving 15 bases between them.

CDR3 sequence reads: CASSLVGAGETQYF. In DNA form, the CDR3 reads TGTGCCAGCAGTTTAGTCGGGGCCGGAGAGACCCAGTACTTC. The chain links TRBV27 to TRBJ2-5, with D perhaps given as TRBD1 or TRBD2 (5 bases each). Trimming left V 2 bases short and J 4 bases short, with 11 bases between. The CDR3 consists of 14 residues. CDR1 and CDR2 from the germline V gene are MNHEY and SMNVEV (reference sequence).